Reported below is one T cell receptor beta chain. Its antigen is not identified. The library was made from cDNA and included unique molecular identifiers. Some 500,000 cDNA molecules were recovered from an input of about 0.85 to 11 million T cells. MiXCR, run by TCRdb on the PCR reads, gives a single entry per CDR3 protein. The sample lists some 500,000 distinct CDR3 sequences; less than 45% were seen once. The data were taken from a study of post-analysis software for immune sequencing data. Study results and limitations: The F measure placed samples prepared in the same batch into strongly shared clusters. When compared against controls, multiple sclerosis patients showed significantly lower normalized Chao1 diversity. About five TRBV segments were more frequent in patients than controls; TRBV5-6, TRBV5-1 and TRBV20-1 belonged to this group.

This CDR3 comprises 15 residues. Trimming cost V 3 bases and J 0 bases, with 11 bases left between them. Germline V gene lookup returns CDR1 MNHEY and CDR2 SVGEGT. J is TRBJ1-1 and V is TRBV6-2 or TRBV6-3; the D is unclear. Sequencing was carried out using blood. This clonotype originated in a girl aged 5-17 years with multiple sclerosis. The CDR3 sequence: CASSYRGFMNTEAFF. As DNA, the CDR3 is TGTGCCAGCAGTTATCGGGGATTCATGAACACTGAAGCTTTCTTT.